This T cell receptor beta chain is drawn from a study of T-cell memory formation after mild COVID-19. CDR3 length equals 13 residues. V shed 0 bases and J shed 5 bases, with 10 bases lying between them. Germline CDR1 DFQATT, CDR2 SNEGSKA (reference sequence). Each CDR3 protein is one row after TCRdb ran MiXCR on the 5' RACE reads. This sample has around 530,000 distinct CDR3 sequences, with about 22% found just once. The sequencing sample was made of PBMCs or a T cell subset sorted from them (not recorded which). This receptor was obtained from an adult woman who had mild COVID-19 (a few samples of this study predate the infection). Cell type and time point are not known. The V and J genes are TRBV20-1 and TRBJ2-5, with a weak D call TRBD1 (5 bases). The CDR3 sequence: CSARDSGWETQYF. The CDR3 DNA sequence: TGCAGTGCTAGAGATTCAGGGTGGGAGACCCAGTACTTC.